A selection of T cell receptor beta chains follows, all from one sample in a study of CD8 T cells in Susac syndrome. MiXCR was run by TCRdb on the immunoSEQ multiplex PCR reads, yielding one entry per CDR3 protein. In the table there are about 290,000 distinct CDR3 sequences, about 91% of which are singletons. The sequencing input was CD8+ T cells from PBMCs. These receptors came from a human donor with multiple sclerosis. The CDR3 runs from the conserved cysteine through the conserved F or W. The D gene is left open where the match is weak. A row's size may be missing; if present it is once, few, many or a size class.

cdr3_nt cdr3_aa v_call clone_size d_call j_call
TGTGCCAGCAGCTTGTACGTGGCGGGAGTGCGGAACGGTGAGCAGTTCTTC CASSLYVAGVRNGEQFF TRBV5-5 NA TRBD2 TRBJ2-1
TGTGCCAGCACACAGGGCTCCTACGAGCAGTACTTC CASTQGSYEQYF TRBV7-9 few NA TRBJ2-7
TGTGCCAGCAAAGGGTCGGGCATCTCCTACGAGCAGTACTTC CASKGSGISYEQYF TRBV21-1 NA NA TRBJ2-7
TGTGCCAGCAGCTCTGTTTCTTGGGGCCGATACACCTTC CASSSVSWGRYTF TRBV27 NA NA TRBJ1-2
TGCGCCAGCAGCGAGGCGGGACTCCCCTCGGGCGAGCAGTACTTC CASSEAGLPSGEQYF TRBV5-1 NA NA TRBJ2-7
TGTGCCAGCAGCAAATGGCGTGGAGAGACCCAGTACTTC CASSKWRGETQYF TRBV21-1 NA NA TRBJ2-5
TGTGCCAGCAGCGGGGGCGGGGATAGCACAGATACGCAGTATTTT CASSGGGDSTDTQYF TRBV9 NA NA TRBJ2-3
TGTGCCAGCAGCACCGAAAACAACATTCAGTACTTC CASSTENNIQYF TRBV7-8 NA NA TRBJ2-4
TGTGCCAGCAGTCATGGGACTCTGAGTCAGCCCCAGCATTTT CASSHGTLSQPQHF TRBV25-1 NA NA TRBJ1-5
TGCGCCAGCAGCGCGGCCCAACAGGGGTTGGACACCGGGGAGCTGTTTTTT CASSAAQQGLDTGELFF TRBV5-1 NA TRBD1 TRBJ2-2
TGTGCCAGCAGCCCCCTGGGACAGGAAGTCAATCAGCCCCAGCATTTT CASSPLGQEVNQPQHF TRBV4-2 NA TRBD1 TRBJ1-5
TGTGCCTGTTCATTAGGGACAGGGTTCTTCTACGAGCAGTACTTC CACSLGTGFFYEQYF TRBV30 many TRBD1 TRBJ2-7
TGTGCCAGCAGCGACACAGGAAGCAATCAGCCCCAGCATTTT CASSDTGSNQPQHF TRBV6-2/TRBV6-3 NA NA TRBJ1-5
TGTGCCAGCGCCCCCCTAGGCGTGGGGGGCCAGCCCCAGCATTTT CASAPLGVGGQPQHF TRBV12-3/TRBV12-4 NA NA TRBJ1-5